This T cell receptor beta chain is from a study of beta chain features in type 1 diabetes. V gave up 5 bases and J gave up 3 bases, with 5 bases separating them. The germline V gene has CDR1 MNHEY and CDR2 SMNVEV (reference sequence). This CDR3 region has 12 residues. Expressed TCRB transcripts were sequenced, since all the RNA that had been isolated was reverse transcribed. The protocol was immunoSEQ multiplex PCR, while the TCRdb copy is restricted to in-frame clones and leaves out a portion. Of over 700,000 clones in the sample, 15% to 20% were seen once. Material for sequencing was naive CD4+ T cells from blood. The receptor was derived from a woman under 30 in good health. The chain employs TRBV27 and TRBJ1-5; no definite D call. The CDR3 DNA sequence: TGTGCCAGCAGTGCGTACAATCAGCCCCAGCATTTT. Translation: CASSAYNQPQHF.